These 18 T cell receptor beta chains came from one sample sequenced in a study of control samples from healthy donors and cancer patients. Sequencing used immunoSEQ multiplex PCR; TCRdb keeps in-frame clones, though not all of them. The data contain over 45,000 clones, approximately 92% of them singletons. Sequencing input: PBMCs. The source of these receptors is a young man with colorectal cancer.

DNA of the CDR3: TGTGCCAGCAGTGAAGCGCGGAGGCTAGCGGGGGGAACTAATGAGCAGTTCTTC. Translated, it gives CASSEARRLAGGTNEQFF. This chain links TRBV6-1 with TRBJ2-1, with 11 bases matching TRBD2. After removal of 0 bases from V and 7 bases from J, the junction contained 11 bases not matched to a gene. Germline loops: CDR1 MNHNS, CDR2 SASEGT. This CDR3 is built from 18 residues.

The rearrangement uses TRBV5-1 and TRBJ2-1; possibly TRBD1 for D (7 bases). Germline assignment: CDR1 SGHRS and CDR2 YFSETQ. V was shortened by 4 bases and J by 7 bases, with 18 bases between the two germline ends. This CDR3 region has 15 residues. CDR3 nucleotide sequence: TGCGCCAGCAGCCCAACAGGGGACTTAAATAATGAGCAGTTCTTC. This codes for CASSPTGDLNNEQFF. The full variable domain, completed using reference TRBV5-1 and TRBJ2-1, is KAGVTQTPRYLIKTRGQQVTLSCSPISGHRSVSWYQQTPGQGLQFLFEYFSETQRNKGNFPGRFSGRQFSNSRSEMNVSTLELGDSALYLCASSPTGDLNNEQFFGPGTRLTVL.

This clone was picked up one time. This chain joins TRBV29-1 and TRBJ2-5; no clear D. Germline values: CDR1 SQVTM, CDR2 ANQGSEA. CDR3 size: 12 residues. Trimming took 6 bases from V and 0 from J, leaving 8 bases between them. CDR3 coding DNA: TGCAGCGTGACATACAACCAAGAGACCCAGTACTTC. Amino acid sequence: CSVTYNQETQYF.

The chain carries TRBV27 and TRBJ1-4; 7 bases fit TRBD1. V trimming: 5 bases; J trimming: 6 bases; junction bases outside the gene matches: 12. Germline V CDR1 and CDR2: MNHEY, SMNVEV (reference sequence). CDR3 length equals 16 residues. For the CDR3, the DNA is TGTGCCAGCAGTCCGCATCCGGGGACAGTCTATGAAAAACTGTTTTTT. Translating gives CASSPHPGTVYEKLFF.

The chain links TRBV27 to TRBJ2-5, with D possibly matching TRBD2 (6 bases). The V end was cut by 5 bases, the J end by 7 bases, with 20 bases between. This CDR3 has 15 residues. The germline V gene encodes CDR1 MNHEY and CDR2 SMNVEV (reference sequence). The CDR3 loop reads CASSPLRAGRSTQYF. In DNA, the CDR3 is TGTGCCAGCAGTCCCCTGAGGGCGGGACGATCGACCCAGTACTTC.

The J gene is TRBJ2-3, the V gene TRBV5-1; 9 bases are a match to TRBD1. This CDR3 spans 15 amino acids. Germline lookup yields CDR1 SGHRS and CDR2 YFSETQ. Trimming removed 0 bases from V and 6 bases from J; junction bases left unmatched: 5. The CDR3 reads CASSLGDRETDTQYF. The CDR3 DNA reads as TGCGCCAGCAGCTTGGGGGACAGGGAAACGGATACGCAGTATTTT.

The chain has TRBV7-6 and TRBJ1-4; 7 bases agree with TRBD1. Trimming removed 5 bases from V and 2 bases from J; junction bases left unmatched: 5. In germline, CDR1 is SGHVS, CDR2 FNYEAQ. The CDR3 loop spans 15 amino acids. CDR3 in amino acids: CASSVRTGTNEKLFF. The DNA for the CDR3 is TGTGCCAGCAGCGTACGGACAGGCACTAATGAAAAACTGTTTTTT.

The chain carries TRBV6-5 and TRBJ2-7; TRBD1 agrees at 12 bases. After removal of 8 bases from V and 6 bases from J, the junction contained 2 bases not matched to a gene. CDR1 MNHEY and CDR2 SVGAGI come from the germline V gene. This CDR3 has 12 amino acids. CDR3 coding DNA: TGTGCCAGCCGGGACAGGGGGCTCGAGCAGTACTTC. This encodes CASRDRGLEQYF.

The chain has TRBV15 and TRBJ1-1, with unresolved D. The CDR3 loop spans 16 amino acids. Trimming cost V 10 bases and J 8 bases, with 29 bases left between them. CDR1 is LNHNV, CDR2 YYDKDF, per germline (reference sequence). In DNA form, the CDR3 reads TGTGCCATGACTACCGACCTTTTTTTGGGAAAGGAAGAAGCTTTCTTT. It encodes CAMTTDLFLGKEEAFF.

The CDR3 sequence: CASSAAGTGGYEQFF. CDR3 bases: TGTGCCAGTAGTGCTGCCGGGACAGGGGGCTATGAGCAGTTCTTC. The chain has TRBV19 and TRBJ2-1; 12 bases are a match to TRBD1. The CDR3 consists of 15 residues. V lost 5 bases to trimming and J lost 8 bases; unmatched junction nucleotides: 7. CDR1 is LNHDA and CDR2 is SQIVND in the germline V gene (reference sequence).

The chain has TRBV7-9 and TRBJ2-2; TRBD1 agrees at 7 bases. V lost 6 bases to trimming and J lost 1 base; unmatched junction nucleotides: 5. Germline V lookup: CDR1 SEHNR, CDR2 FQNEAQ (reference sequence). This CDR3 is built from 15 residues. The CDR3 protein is CASSTTGENTGELFF. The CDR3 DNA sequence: TGTGCCAGCAGTACAACAGGGGAGAACACCGGGGAGCTGTTTTTT.

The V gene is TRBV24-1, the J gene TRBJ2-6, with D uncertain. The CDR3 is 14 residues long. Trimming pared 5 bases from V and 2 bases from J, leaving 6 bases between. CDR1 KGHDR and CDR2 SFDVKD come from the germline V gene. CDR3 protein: CATSVGPGANVLTF. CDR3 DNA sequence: TGTGCCACCAGTGTAGGACCTGGGGCCAACGTCCTGACTTTC.

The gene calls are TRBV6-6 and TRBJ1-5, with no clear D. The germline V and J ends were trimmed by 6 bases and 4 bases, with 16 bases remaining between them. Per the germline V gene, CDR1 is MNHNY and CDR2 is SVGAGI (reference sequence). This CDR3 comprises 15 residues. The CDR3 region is CASRSQPGPNQPQHF. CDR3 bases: TGTGCCAGCAGATCCCAGCCCGGACCGAATCAGCCCCAGCATTTT.

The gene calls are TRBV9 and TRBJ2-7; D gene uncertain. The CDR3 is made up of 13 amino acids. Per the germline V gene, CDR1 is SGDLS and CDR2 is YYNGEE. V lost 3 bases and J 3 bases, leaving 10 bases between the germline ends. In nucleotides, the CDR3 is TGTGCCAGCAGCGGCCGCGACAACTACGAGCAGTACTTC. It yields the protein CASSGRDNYEQYF.

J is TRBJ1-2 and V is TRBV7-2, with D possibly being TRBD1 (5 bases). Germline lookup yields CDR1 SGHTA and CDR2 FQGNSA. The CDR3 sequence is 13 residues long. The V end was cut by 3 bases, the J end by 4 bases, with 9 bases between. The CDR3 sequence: CASSFYRTYGYTF. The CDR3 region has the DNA TGTGCCAGCAGCTTCTACAGGACCTATGGCTACACCTTC.

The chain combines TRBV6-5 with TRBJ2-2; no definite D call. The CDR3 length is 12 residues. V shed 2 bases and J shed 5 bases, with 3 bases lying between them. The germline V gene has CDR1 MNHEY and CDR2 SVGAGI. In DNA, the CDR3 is TGTGCCAGCAGTTACGGGACCGGGGAGCTGTTTTTT. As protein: CASSYGTGELFF.

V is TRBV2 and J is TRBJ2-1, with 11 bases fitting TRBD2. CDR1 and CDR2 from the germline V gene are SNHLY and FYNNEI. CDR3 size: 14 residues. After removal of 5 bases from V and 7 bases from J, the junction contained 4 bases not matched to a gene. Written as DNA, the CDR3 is TGTGCCAGCAGTCCCCCTAGCGGGGGGAATGAGCAGTTCTTC. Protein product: CASSPPSGGNEQFF.

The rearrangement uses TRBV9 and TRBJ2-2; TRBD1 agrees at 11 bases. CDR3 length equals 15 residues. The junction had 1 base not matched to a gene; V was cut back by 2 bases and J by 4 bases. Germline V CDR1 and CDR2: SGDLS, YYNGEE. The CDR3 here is CASSVGTGGTGELFF. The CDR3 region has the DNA TGTGCCAGCAGCGTCGGGACAGGGGGCACCGGGGAGCTGTTTTTT.